This T cell receptor (beta chain) came from a study of CD8 T cells in Susac syndrome. An amount of RNA that ranged from roughly 0.5 to 1 ug was reverse transcribed with random hexamers. In TCRdb, the immunoSEQ multiplex PCR reads were re-called with MiXCR into one record per CDR3 protein. The sample holds 170,000 or so distinct CDR3 sequences; approximately 96% are singletons and the top ten take about 0.15%. Germline loops: CDR1 LNHDA, CDR2 SQIVND (reference sequence). The CDR3 consists of 15 residues. V was trimmed by 2 bases and J by 1 base, leaving 9 bases between them. The rearrangement links TRBV19 to TRBJ1-5; D is unresolved. The specimen was CD8+ T cells from PBMCs. This clonotype was obtained from a human donor with multiple sclerosis. The CDR3 loop is CASSILFQSNQPQHF. The CDR3, as DNA: TGTGCCAGTAGTATACTATTCCAAAGCAATCAGCCCCAGCATTTT.